This T cell receptor beta chain was found in a study of T-cell memory formation after mild COVID-19. Germline-derived CDR1 and CDR2 are MNHEY and SVGAGI. The V end was cut by 2 bases, the J end by 0 bases, with 8 bases between. The CDR3 is 14 residues long. This clonotype has just a few counts. The antigen is unknown. Study results and limitations: Certain responding clones were present in pre-infection memory, suggesting participation of cross-reactive memory. Proof of SARS-CoV-2 specificity was absent for the second-wave clones that crested on day 37.

Barcoded TCR alpha and TCR beta cDNA libraries with UMIs came from 5'RACE using constant-segment primers. Each CDR3 protein gets one entry after TCRdb re-called the 5' RACE reads with MiXCR. The table has about 560,000 distinct CDR3 sequences, roughly 17% seen once; the top ten hold about 7.4%. The chain employs TRBV6-5 and TRBJ2-7, with no clear D. Sample: PBMCs or a T cell subset sorted from them (not recorded which). This receptor was taken from an adult woman who had mild COVID-19 (a few samples of this study predate the infection). Cell type and time point are not known. The CDR3 nucleotides read TGTGCCAGCAGTTACATTGACCGCTCCTACGAGCAGTACTTC. It specifies CASSYIDRSYEQYF.